The 9 T cell receptor beta chains below all came from one sample that was sequenced in a study of blood T cell repertoires in COVID-19. Sequencing used immunoSEQ multiplex PCR; TCRdb keeps in-frame clones, though not all of them. The table includes approximately 100,000 clones, roughly 87% detected once. Sequencing input: peripheral blood. The receptor source for this set is an elderly woman with active COVID-19.

The table lists this clone with a few counts. The chain couples TRBV19 to TRBJ2-3; perhaps TRBD2 as D (5 bases). Trimming cost V 7 bases and J 3 bases, with 8 bases left between them. This CDR3 spans 12 amino acids. Germline loops: CDR1 LNHDA, CDR2 SQIVND (reference sequence). CDR3 residues: CASKPGTDTQYF. CDR3 nucleotides: TGTGCCAGTAAACCGGGGACAGATACGCAGTATTTT.

The chain has TRBV27 and TRBJ1-6; 9 bases line up with TRBD1. The V and J ends lost 7 bases and 10 bases, in that order; junction bases with no gene match: 8. Germline CDR1 MNHEY, CDR2 SMNVEV (reference sequence). This CDR3 has 14 residues. The CDR3 spells CASTIQGANSPLHF. As DNA, the CDR3 is TGTGCCAGCACCATACAGGGGGCTAACTCACCCCTCCACTTT.

V usage is TRBV19 and J usage is TRBJ1-5; possibly TRBD1 for D (6 bases). Per the germline V gene, CDR1 is LNHDA and CDR2 is SQIVND (reference sequence). The CDR3 runs to 16 residues. V was pared by 8 bases and J by 1 base, with 18 bases between. CDR3: CASSLLRQASNQPQHF. Here the CDR3 DNA reads TGTGCCAGTTCTTTGCTTAGACAGGCGAGCAATCAGCCCCAGCATTTT.

This clone turned up a few times. The V gene is TRBV5-8, the J gene TRBJ1-6; D remains unclear. The CDR3 length is 11 residues. CDR1 and CDR2 from the germline V gene are SGHTS and YDEGEE. V was cut by 4 bases and J by 8 bases, with 4 bases left in between. The CDR3 sequence: CASSPYSPLHF. The CDR3, as DNA: TGTGCCAGCAGCCCTTATTCACCCCTCCACTTT.

The rearrangement uses TRBV2 and TRBJ2-2, with 7 bases matching TRBD1. CDR1 and CDR2 (germline): SNHLY, FYNNEI. This CDR3 spans 15 amino acids. Trimming cost V 7 bases and J 2 bases; bases outside gene matches: 7. The CDR3 is CASKGQAVNTGELFF. In nucleotides, the CDR3 is TGTGCCAGCAAAGGACAGGCGGTCAACACCGGGGAGCTGTTTTTT.

The chain recombines TRBV27 with TRBJ2-7; TRBD2 matches at 9 bases. This CDR3 has 17 amino acids. The V and J ends lost 5 bases and 1 base, in that order; junction bases with no gene match: 12. Germline V gives CDR1 MNHEY, CDR2 SMNVEV (reference sequence). This CDR3 is CASSIRETSGKSYEQYF. The CDR3 coding sequence is TGTGCCAGCAGTATCCGAGAGACTAGCGGCAAATCCTACGAGCAGTACTTC.

The chain employs TRBV28 and TRBJ1-4, with D unresolved. Germline V gene data show CDR1 as MDHEN and CDR2 as SYDVKM. V was cut by 3 bases and J by 2 bases, with 13 bases left in between. This CDR3 contains 16 residues. CDR3 DNA sequence: TGTGCCAGCAGTTTCATCCGGACTCGGACTAATGAAAAACTGTTTTTT. It yields the protein CASSFIRTRTNEKLFF.

The V call is TRBV4-3, the J call TRBJ2-5, with D tentatively TRBD2 (5 bases). The CDR3 is made up of 16 amino acids. The V gene's germline CDR1 is LGHNA and CDR2 YSLEER. V gave up 1 base and J gave up 4 bases, with 16 bases separating them. The CDR3 region is CASSQGAGPLGETQYF. For the CDR3, the DNA is TGCGCCAGCAGCCAAGGGGCGGGCCCGCTGGGAGAGACCCAGTACTTC.

This chain connects TRBV5-4 to TRBJ2-1; 10 bases are shared with TRBD2. J was trimmed by 5 bases and V by 3 bases; bases with no gene match: 11. There are 17 residues in the CDR3. Germline CDR1 and CDR2: SGHNT and YYREEE (reference sequence). CDR3 DNA sequence: TGTGCCAGCAGCTCCCCAGCGGGAGGGGGAAGGGACAATGAGCAGTTCTTC. It is translated as CASSSPAGGGRDNEQFF.